These T cell receptor beta chains were read from a single sample in a study of cytomegalovirus exposure and HLA in healthy donors. Method: immunoSEQ multiplex PCR; TCRdb's copy keeps in-frame clones and lacks some. This sample carries under 200,000 clones, approximately 96% of them seen once, and the ten largest clones take approximately 1%. What was sequenced was PBMCs. The receptors originated from a woman aged 18-29 years in good health and CMV-seronegative. The CDR3 runs from the conserved cysteine through the conserved F or W. A D gene is named only where the DNA matches it firmly.

len: 15; v_gene: TRBV4-3; d_gene: -; j_gene: TRBJ1-6; CDR3aa: CASSQGGNRNSPLHF; CDR3nt: TGCGCCAGCAGCCAAGGAGGAAATCGGAATTCACCCCTCCACTTT
len: 14; v_gene: TRBV9; d_gene: TRBD2; j_gene: TRBJ2-7; CDR3aa: CASSVGSGGYEQYF; CDR3nt: TGTGCCAGCAGCGTAGGTAGCGGGGGTTACGAGCAGTACTTC
len: 17; v_gene: TRBV5-1; d_gene: TRBD1; j_gene: TRBJ2-4; CDR3aa: CASSRLNSGDSKNIQYF; CDR3nt: TGCGCCAGCAGCAGACTCAACTCCGGGGACAGCAAAAACATTCAGTACTTC
len: 15; v_gene: TRBV19; d_gene: TRBD2; j_gene: TRBJ2-3; CDR3aa: CASAPSSGGTDTQYF; CDR3nt: TGTGCCAGTGCCCCGTCTAGCGGGGGCACAGATACGCAGTATTTT
len: 11; v_gene: TRBV29-1; d_gene: -; j_gene: TRBJ2-1; CDR3aa: CSVEDNNEQFF; CDR3nt: TGCAGCGTCGAAGACAACAATGAGCAGTTCTTC
len: 16; v_gene: TRBV5-6; d_gene: TRBD1; j_gene: TRBJ2-3; CDR3aa: CASSSQIDRDTDTQYF; CDR3nt: TGTGCCAGCAGCTCGCAAATCGACAGGGATACAGATACGCAGTATTTT
len: 19; v_gene: TRBV4-3; d_gene: -; j_gene: TRBJ2-3; CDR3aa: CASSQDSLGRFSDIDTQYF; CDR3nt: TGCGCCAGCAGCCAAGACTCGTTGGGCAGGTTCAGTGATATCGATACGCAGTATTTT
len: 13; v_gene: TRBV5-1; d_gene: -; j_gene: TRBJ2-5; CDR3aa: CASSFDRKETQYF; CDR3nt: TGCGCCAGCAGCTTTGACAGGAAAGAGACCCAGTACTTC
len: 14; v_gene: TRBV7-6; d_gene: -; j_gene: TRBJ2-4; CDR3aa: CASSPRPRGDIQYF; CDR3nt: TGTGCCAGCAGCCCCCGCCCCCGAGGCGACATTCAGTACTTC
len: 14; v_gene: TRBV25-1; d_gene: TRBD1; j_gene: TRBJ2-5; CDR3aa: CASSETGGGWTQYF; CDR3nt: TGTGCCAGCAGTGAGACAGGGGGCGGGTGGACCCAGTACTTC
len: 15; v_gene: TRBV19; d_gene: -; j_gene: TRBJ2-6; CDR3aa: CASSMQGSGANVLTF; CDR3nt: TGTGCCAGTAGTATGCAGGGTTCTGGGGCCAACGTCCTGACTTTC